Presented here are 32 T cell receptor beta chains from one specimen sequenced in a study of blood T cell repertoires in COVID-19. Generated by immunoSEQ multiplex PCR, the TCRdb table keeps only in-frame clones and is missing some. The sample yields approximately 290,000 clones, around 87% seen once. The sample comprised peripheral blood. All receptors derive from a man between 18 and 29 years old with active or convalescent COVID-19.

V gene TRBV10-2 combines with J gene TRBJ1-3; possible D gene TRBD1, 5 bases. This CDR3 is 15 amino acids long. Germline V gene data show CDR1 as WSHSY and CDR2 as SAAADI. Trimming left V 6 bases short and J 0 bases short, with 12 bases between. This CDR3 is CASRGRGLSGNTIYF. The CDR3 coding sequence is TGCGCCAGCAGGGGACGGGGACTCTCTGGAAACACCATATATTTT.

In its sample, this clone was seen once. The J gene is TRBJ2-5, the V gene TRBV3-1 (or the pseudogene TRBV3-2); a weak D match, TRBD2 (7 bases). V shed 1 base and J shed 1 base, with 13 bases lying between them. The CDR3 extends over 16 amino acids. CDR1 and CDR2 from the germline V gene are LGHDT and YNNKEL (reference sequence). CDR3 sequence: CASSQVAGAGQETQYF. CDR3 DNA sequence: TGTGCCAGCAGCCAAGTGGCGGGGGCTGGCCAAGAGACCCAGTACTTC.

The genes are TRBV27 and TRBJ1-6, with 11 bases aligning to TRBD1. V shed 6 bases and J 8 bases; nucleotides not matched to a gene: 3. The CDR3 totals 14 residues. Per germline, CDR1 MNHEY and CDR2 SMNVEV (reference sequence). The DNA for the CDR3 is TGTGCCAGCAGGGGACAGGGGGGTTATTCACCCCTCCACTTT. It encodes CASRGQGGYSPLHF.

V is TRBV7-8 and J is TRBJ2-7; tentative D call: TRBD1 (5 bases). Germline assignment: CDR1 SGHVS and CDR2 FQNEAQ. CDR3 length: 14 residues. V lost 5 bases, J lost 5 bases, and 16 bases lay in between. The CDR3 DNA reads TGTGCCAGCAGCGCCGGATGGGGCACCAACGAGCAGTACTTC. Protein product: CASSAGWGTNEQYF.

This sequence joins TRBV6-5 and TRBJ1-5, with D maybe TRBD1 (6 bases). CDR1 and CDR2 from the germline V gene are MNHEY and SVGAGI. V lost 8 bases and J lost 3, with 14 bases in between. The length of the CDR3 is 14 residues. The CDR3 here is CASSDRTDNQPQHF. CDR3 in DNA: TGTGCCAGCTCTGACAGGACCGACAATCAGCCCCAGCATTTT.

This clone was detected only once. The chain links TRBV4-1 to TRBJ2-1, with 13 bases aligning to TRBD2. After removal of 0 bases from V and 9 bases from J, the junction contained 5 bases not matched to a gene. Germline V gives CDR1 MGHRA, CDR2 YSYEKL. The CDR3 is made up of 16 amino acids. CDR3 DNA: TGCGCCAGCAGCCAAGATTTTACTAGCGGGAGGGGTGAGCAGTTCTTC. It codes for CASSQDFTSGRGEQFF.

The V gene is TRBV4-2, the J gene TRBJ1-4; D is unresolved. This CDR3 is 15 amino acids long. From germline, CDR1 is LGHNA and CDR2 YNFKEQ. V was pared by 0 bases and J by 0 bases, with 5 bases between. CDR3 loop: CASSQDPATNEKLFF. CDR3 nucleotides: TGTGCCAGCAGCCAAGATCCGGCAACTAATGAAAAACTGTTTTTT.

J is TRBJ2-7 and V is TRBV3-1 (or the pseudogene TRBV3-2), with D possibly matching TRBD1 (5 bases). The CDR3 runs to 14 residues. The germline gives CDR1 LGHDT, CDR2 YNNKEL (reference sequence). V lost 4 bases to trimming and J lost 2 bases, with 12 bases between them. This CDR3 reads CASSRRRQTYEQYF. CDR3 bases: TGTGCCAGCAGCCGAAGGAGACAGACCTACGAGCAGTACTTC.

The chain is built from TRBV24-1 and TRBJ2-1; 9 bases match TRBD2. The germline V gene has CDR1 KGHDR and CDR2 SFDVKD. The CDR3 extends over 14 amino acids. Trimming took 8 bases from V and 5 from J; bases not matched to a gene: 6. CDR3 in DNA: TGTGCCACCAAGGCGGGAGGGCCCGACAATGAGCAGTTCTTC. Translating gives CATKAGGPDNEQFF.

The rearrangement links TRBV28 to TRBJ2-1, with 9 nucleotides matching TRBD1. The V and J ends lost 5 bases and 5 bases, in that order; junction bases with no gene match: 10. The CDR3 consists of 16 residues. Germline CDR1 reads MDHEN; CDR2 reads SYDVKM. CDR3 sequence reads: CASSPRPGQGNNEQFF. The DNA for the CDR3 is TGTGCCAGCAGTCCCAGACCGGGACAGGGCAACAATGAGCAGTTCTTC.

The rearrangement joins TRBV28 to TRBJ2-7; D uncertain. Germline V gene lookup returns CDR1 MDHEN and CDR2 SYDVKM. The V end was cut by 10 bases, the J end by 2 bases, with 9 bases between. CDR3 length: 11 residues. The CDR3 is CATRGTYEQYF. Here the CDR3 DNA reads TGTGCCACCCGAGGAACCTACGAGCAGTACTTC.

This chain joins TRBV7-8 and TRBJ2-1, with 12 bases aligning to TRBD2. Germline-derived CDR1 and CDR2 are SGHVS and FQNEAQ. The CDR3 totals 16 residues. V trimming: 0 bases; J trimming: 10 bases; junction bases outside the gene matches: 7. The CDR3 DNA reads TGTGCCAGCAGCTTAGCGGGGGCTAGCGGGAGGGGCGAGCAGTTCTTC. Its translation: CASSLAGASGRGEQFF.

The chain employs TRBV28 and TRBJ2-2, with TRBD2 as a possible D gene (6 bases). V gave up 5 bases and J gave up 6 bases, with 13 bases separating them. Per the germline V gene, CDR1 is MDHEN and CDR2 is SYDVKM. CDR3 length: 14 residues. Written as DNA, the CDR3 is TGTGCCAGCAGTCCCTTACGGGGGTCCGGGGAGCTGTTTTTT. This codes for CASSPLRGSGELFF.

The rearrangement joins TRBV7-9 to TRBJ1-5; 10 bases fit TRBD1. V shed 4 bases and J 6 bases; nucleotides not matched to a gene: 6. CDR1 is SEHNR and CDR2 is FQNEAQ in the germline V gene (reference sequence). This CDR3 has 15 amino acids. This chain's CDR3 is CASSSTGGIGQPQHF. CDR3 in DNA: TGTGCCAGCAGCTCGACAGGGGGCATTGGTCAGCCCCAGCATTTT.

The gene calls are TRBV18 and TRBJ2-1, with 7 bases lining up with TRBD1. Trimming at V came to 3 bases and at J to 0 bases, leaving 2 bases not matched to a gene. Germline CDR1 reads KGHSH; CDR2 reads LQKENI. The CDR3 is 15 amino acids. CDR3 in amino acids: CASSPGQSSYNEQFF. CDR3 DNA: TGTGCCAGCTCACCGGGACAGAGCTCCTACAATGAGCAGTTCTTC. Looking up the rest from reference TRBV18 and TRBJ2-1 gives the full variable domain: NAGVMQNPRHLVRRRGQEARLRCSPMKGHSHVYWYRQLPEEGLKFMVYLQKENIIDESGMPKERFSAEFPKEGPSILRIQQVVRGDSAAYFCASSPGQSSYNEQFFGPGTRLTVL.

On this clone itself: Distinct nucleotide sequences in the sample also encode this CDR3. The rearrangement joins TRBV27 to TRBJ1-5; 8 bases map to TRBD1. The CDR3 is 15 amino acids. Losses at the gene ends were 3 bases for V and 1 base for J; bases not matched to a gene: 2. Germline V gene lookup returns CDR1 MNHEY and CDR2 SMNVEV (reference sequence). For the CDR3, the DNA is TGTGCCAGCAGTTTTCGACAGGGGAGCAATCAGCCCCAGCATTTT. This gives the protein CASSFRQGSNQPQHF.

The V call is TRBV6-5, the J call TRBJ2-7, with D possibly TRBD1 on 6 matching bases. The V and J ends lost 8 bases and 2 bases respectively, with 19 bases between them. This CDR3 has 15 residues. The germline CDR1 and CDR2 sequences are MNHEY and SVGAGI. The CDR3 DNA is TGTGCCAGCCCACTCCCCCGGGACACCCCCTACGAGCAGTACTTC. Its protein product is CASPLPRDTPYEQYF.

The CDR3 spells CASSLEDGRNTEAFF. CDR3 in DNA: TGTGCCAGCAGCTTGGAGGACGGGAGGAACACTGAAGCTTTCTTT. The chain employs TRBV5-6 and TRBJ1-1; the D is unclear. Per germline, CDR1 SGHDT and CDR2 YYEEEE. Trimming stripped 0 bases from V and 1 base from J, with 10 bases between. The CDR3 runs 15 residues.

The chain is built from TRBV6-2 or TRBV6-3 and TRBJ2-7; D possibly corresponds to TRBD1 (6 bases). The length of the CDR3 is 16 residues. Trimming cost V 5 bases and J 3 bases, with 20 bases left between them. Germline V gene data show CDR1 as MNHEY and CDR2 as SVGEGT. Here the CDR3 reads CASSPFLGWTDYEQYF. Written as DNA, the CDR3 is TGTGCCAGCAGTCCCTTTCTTGGCTGGACAGACTACGAGCAGTACTTC.

V and J are TRBV27 and TRBJ2-5; D is uncertain. The CDR3 sequence is 12 residues long. The V end was cut by 5 bases, the J end by 0 bases, with 4 bases between. In germline, CDR1 is MNHEY, CDR2 SMNVEV (reference sequence). The CDR3 nucleotides are TGTGCCAGCAGTCCCAACCAAGAGACCCAGTACTTC. This gives the protein CASSPNQETQYF.

The table lists this clone with a count of one. The chain has TRBV7-2 and TRBJ2-7; unclear D gene. The CDR3 sequence is 12 residues long. V was cut by 2 bases and J by 5 bases, with 7 bases left in between. Germline V gene sequence: CDR1 SGHTA, CDR2 FQGNSA. In DNA, the CDR3 is TGTGCCAGCAGCTTAACTCCCCACGAGCAGTACTTC. It translates to CASSLTPHEQYF.

This chain joins TRBV2 and TRBJ1-1; D is ambiguous. Trimming took off 5 bases at V and 10 bases at J, with 14 bases between the two ends. The CDR3 has 12 amino acids. Germline V gene lookup returns CDR1 SNHLY and CDR2 FYNNEI. The CDR3 here is CASSTQSNVAFF. The CDR3 DNA is TGTGCCAGCAGTACCCAGTCCAACGTAGCTTTCTTT.

This clone was observed a single time. The chain recombines TRBV9 with TRBJ2-3; 11 bases match TRBD2. The CDR3 is made up of 15 amino acids. With V trimmed by 3 bases and J by 5 bases, 5 bases remained unmatched. The germline V gene has CDR1 SGDLS and CDR2 YYNGEE. CDR3 in DNA: TGTGCCAGCAGCGGTAGCGGGGGGGCAATAGATACGCAGTATTTT. It yields the protein CASSGSGGAIDTQYF.

This chain connects TRBV7-9 to TRBJ1-6; tentative D call: TRBD1 (6 bases). The ends were cut back, 0 bases at V and 6 bases at J, with 9 bases in the middle. The CDR3 has 15 residues. Per the germline V gene, CDR1 is SEHNR and CDR2 is FQNEAQ (reference sequence). The CDR3 reads CASSLAGGRNSPLHF. Here the CDR3 DNA reads TGTGCCAGCAGCTTAGCGGGGGGGCGTAATTCACCCCTCCACTTT.

Turning to this clone: Other nucleotide sequences from this sample produce the same CDR3. The chain employs TRBV14 and TRBJ1-1, with 8 bases fitting TRBD1. From germline, CDR1 is SGHDN and CDR2 FVKESK. J was trimmed by 5 bases and V by 6 bases; bases with no gene match: 5. This CDR3 has 13 amino acids. The CDR3 is CASSRQGATEAFF. In DNA, the CDR3 is TGTGCCAGCAGTCGGCAGGGGGCAACTGAAGCTTTCTTT.

With regard to this clone: Other nucleotide sequences in the sample specify the same CDR3. This chain links TRBV27 with TRBJ1-1; D is possibly TRBD1 (6 bases). This CDR3 contains 13 residues. The V end was cut by 3 bases, the J end by 3 bases, with 8 bases between. Per the germline V gene, CDR1 is MNHEY and CDR2 is SMNVEV (reference sequence). In DNA form, the CDR3 reads TGTGCCAGCAGTTTTGCAGGGGACACTGAAGCTTTCTTT. It specifies CASSFAGDTEAFF.

The chain's CDR3 is CASRPRTATQGTEAFF. CDR3 nucleotide sequence: TGTGCCAGTAGACCAAGGACAGCCACTCAGGGAACTGAAGCTTTCTTT. The chain links TRBV19 to TRBJ1-1; a weak D match, TRBD1 (6 bases). Germline V CDR1 and CDR2: LNHDA, SQIVND (reference sequence). The V gene lost 6 bases and the J gene lost 5 bases, with 22 bases spanning the gap. The CDR3 spans 16 residues.

The rearrangement links TRBV27 to TRBJ2-1, with D uncertain. The CDR3 is made up of 16 amino acids. V shed 3 bases and J shed 0 bases, with 12 bases lying between them. Germline values: CDR1 MNHEY, CDR2 SMNVEV (reference sequence). In nucleotides, the CDR3 is TGTGCCAGCAGTTTGATGGCGGTAAGCTCCTACAATGAGCAGTTCTTC. It yields the protein CASSLMAVSSYNEQFF.

V gene TRBV18 combines with J gene TRBJ2-1; 7 bases are shared with TRBD1. Germline-derived CDR1 and CDR2 are KGHSH and LQKENI. The trim removed 2 bases at V and 0 bases at J, leaving 4 bases unmatched. The CDR3 totals 16 residues. The CDR3 region is CASSPTGAYSYNEQFF. The DNA of the CDR3 is TGTGCCAGCTCACCAACAGGGGCGTACTCCTACAATGAGCAGTTCTTC.

This chain joins TRBV5-5 and TRBJ1-5; a weak D match, TRBD1 (6 bases). Trimming stripped 3 bases from V and 4 bases from J, with 11 bases between. This CDR3 spans 14 amino acids. Germline values: CDR1 SGHKS, CDR2 YYEKEE (reference sequence). The CDR3 protein is CASSWGTRNQPQHF. The CDR3 DNA is TGTGCCAGCAGCTGGGGGACAAGGAATCAGCCCCAGCATTTT.

This clone has only a few counts. The gene calls are TRBV6-2 or TRBV6-3 and TRBJ1-6, with 8 bases matching TRBD1. The CDR3 is made up of 16 amino acids. J was trimmed by 7 bases and V by 2 bases; bases with no gene match: 7. CDR1 MNHEY and CDR2 SVGEGT come from the germline V gene. CDR3 residues: CASSYRRTGGNSPLHF. The CDR3 DNA reads as TGTGCCAGCAGTTACCGAAGAACAGGGGGAAATTCACCCCTCCACTTT.

The rearrangement uses TRBV10-3 and TRBJ1-4; 7 bases are shared with TRBD1. Germline loops: CDR1 ENHRY, CDR2 SYGVKD. The trim removed 6 bases at V and 0 bases at J, leaving 13 bases unmatched. There are 18 residues in the CDR3. The CDR3, as DNA: TGTGCCATCAGCACCGGGACAGCAGTCGATGCAACTAATGAAAAACTGTTTTTT. Translated: CAISTGTAVDATNEKLFF.